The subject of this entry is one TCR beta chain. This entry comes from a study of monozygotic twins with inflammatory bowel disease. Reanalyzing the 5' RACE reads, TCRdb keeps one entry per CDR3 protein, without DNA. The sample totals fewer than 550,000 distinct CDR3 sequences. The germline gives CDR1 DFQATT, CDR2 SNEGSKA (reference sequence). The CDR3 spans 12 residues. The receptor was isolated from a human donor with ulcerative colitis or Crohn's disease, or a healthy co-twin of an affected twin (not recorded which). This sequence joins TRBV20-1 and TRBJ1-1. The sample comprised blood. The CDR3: CSAPLGGVGAFF.